The entry below describes one T cell receptor (beta chain). Its antigen remains unidentified. There are no base qualities to consult, and no much larger clone falls within one base. The donors were healthy, HIV-negative adults with no recently reported acute infections or vaccinations. All donors were Caucasian adults living in Nashville, Tennessee, USA. CD4+ T cells were enriched by magnetic negative selection, after which naive cells were positively selected on CD45RA and the negative fraction was taken as the memory subset. Blood was obtained by leukapheresis, after which PBMCs were separated by Ficoll-Histopaque density gradient centrifugation and cryopreserved in liquid nitrogen vapor phase. Analytical flow cytometry was used to check the purity and quantity of each magnetically sorted T cell population. Each sorted fraction had its genomic DNA isolated and then quantified by UV absorbance on a Nanodrop 2000c.

The sample originates from a study of shared clonotypes between healthy human individuals (dated by TCRdb to 2018 to 2021). As for the study more broadly: The cohort comprised two women and a few men aged 18 to 49 years. For each donor, CD4 naive and CD4 memory were each run on three plates, CD8 naive on two plates, and CD8 memory on one plate. The study deeply sequenced blood TCR repertoires of 5 or 6 healthy adults to estimate repertoire size and the extent of clonotype sharing between individuals. Libraries were prepared and TCR repertoires were sequenced by different laboratories using diverse techniques, in order to increase sequencing depth and limit assay-specific biases. Per donor, leukapheresis produced somewhere between about 0.9 and 10 billion PBMCs.

CDR1 MDHEN and CDR2 SYDVKM were looked up in the germline V gene. V sheds 1 base and J sheds 3 bases, leaving 4 bases between their ends. Including the terminal cysteine and phenylalanine, the CDR3 comprises 12 residues. The DNA shown is the 36-base CDR3, in frame from base 1. General findings and caveats noted by the study authors: Because the study included a small number of donors, the genetic and exposure-history diversity represented was limited. Pairwise subsampling led to the expectation that sequencing depth would affect the degree of clonotype sharing among donors. Roughly 5% of naive CD4, 3% to 4% of naive CD8, about 2.5% of memory CD4, and 0.35% to 0.4% of memory CD8 clonotypes were shared across a few donors. Sampling was restricted to blood, and TCR repertoires in tissues likely differ from the TCR repertoires found in blood. Rarefaction of sorted-subset datasets indicated incomplete sequencing despite the large sequencing depth. Naive subsets generally had larger estimated clonotype richness than memory subsets. Clonotypes shared by all four sorted-subset donors showed higher generation probabilities than non-shared clonotypes.

Using the deep immunoSEQ assay, TCR CDR3 regions were amplified from genomic DNA by multiplex PCR. Genomic DNA extracted from each cell subset was distributed evenly over all wells of several immunoSEQ 96-well plates, and each plate served as one replicate. For sorted subsets, around 200 ng genomic DNA, equal to 30,000 or so T cell genomes, was loaded into each replicate PCR. The purified libraries were quantified using a Qubit 3.0 fluorometer, sized with a Bioanalyzer 2100, and then quantified again using the KAPA Library Quantification kit. Every immunoSEQ 96-well plate was sequenced on a separate single-read 150-cycle Illumina NextSeq 550 flow cell. The original pipeline was this. The immunoSEQ output contained only junctional sequences without quality scores, so filtering could not match that applied to full-length reads. To assign V/J genes and CDR3, sequences were annotated against IMGT germline references using PyIR, a Python wrapper for IgBLAST v1.9. Reads with weak V/J assignments (E-value above 1e-6), missing CDR3, stop codons, out-of-frame junctions, or ambiguous translated residues were removed. V3J clonotypes were defined as sequences sharing an identical inferred V gene, J gene, and CDR3 amino acid sequence. Percentage overlap between repertoires was calculated by dividing the number of shared unique clonotypes by the size of the smaller repertoire. Repertoire richness was assessed with RTK rarefaction, the Chao1 estimator, and Recon v2.1 estimates of unobserved clonotypes. OLGA was used to compute generation probabilities for all TCRbeta clonotypes that the gDNA method yielded from a handful of donors. TCRdb re-hosts the immuneACCESS table, in-frame sequences only. Its copies lack some clones; in the studies checked, an unresolved V gene accounts for under half of them, and the cause for the rest is not known. That table supplies the V and J calls and clone size; D and trimming were determined from the DNA. Counted in this sample were approximately 530,000 clones; 95% to 97% of them appeared once. The top ten constitute roughly 0.06% of the sample.

The material sequenced was naive CD4+ T cells sorted from blood. Explained via the paper, the cell subset or site label denotes: CD45RA+ positively selected. The chain couples TRBV28 to TRBJ2-7; no D segment can be confidently identified. The TCR sequence derives from a woman in her 30s in good health. The CDR3 here reads CASSLSLYEQYF. In nucleotides, the sequence is TGTGCCAGCAGTTTATCCCTCTACGAGCAGTACTTC.